This TCR beta chain was recorded in a study of blood T cell repertoires in COVID-19. The V gene's germline CDR1 is KGHSH and CDR2 LQKENI. This CDR3 has 15 residues. The ends lost 8 bases at V and 10 bases at J; junction bases unmatched: 14. The method was immunoSEQ multiplex PCR; TCRdb's version includes in-frame clones alone and lacks a portion of them. This sample has around 270,000 clones, with roughly 90% found just once. V usage is TRBV18 and J usage is TRBJ1-6; 7 positions match TRBD1. Material: peripheral blood. This clonotype originated in a young man with acute or convalescent COVID-19. The CDR3 is CASHAGRGERSPLHF. The CDR3 DNA reads as TGTGCCAGCCACGCGGGCAGGGGGGAAAGATCACCCCTCCACTTT.